These 15 T cell receptor beta chains came from one sample sequenced in a study of T cell responses to AZD1222 COVID-19 vaccine. The assay was immunoSEQ multiplex PCR, and TCRdb's table has in-frame clones only and misses some. Among roughly 170,000 clones, 90% to 95% were seen once, and the ten largest hold more than 1.5%. The sample here was peripheral blood, taken 28 days after the second AZD1222 dose. These TCRs come from an adult who received the AZD1222 COVID-19 vaccine.

The CDR3 coding sequence is TGCGCCAGCAGCCCGAGGACAGGGGGAAACACTGAAGCTTTCTTT. Translated: CASSPRTGGNTEAFF. The chain recombines TRBV5-1 with TRBJ1-1, with 10 positions matching TRBD1. The CDR3 totals 15 residues. V lost 4 bases to trimming and J lost 2 bases; unmatched junction nucleotides: 5. CDR1 SGHRS and CDR2 YFSETQ come from the germline V gene.

This chain joins TRBV9 and TRBJ2-5; 8 positions match TRBD2. The germline V gene has CDR1 SGDLS and CDR2 YYNGEE. The CDR3 is 15 amino acids. Trimming at V came to 4 bases and at J to 3 bases, leaving 8 bases not matched to a gene. For the CDR3, the DNA is TGTGCCAGCAGCTCCACCGGGACTAGGGAAGAGACCCAGTACTTC. Its protein product is CASSSTGTREETQYF.

The chain has TRBV19 and TRBJ2-6; D is perhaps TRBD1 or TRBD2 (5 bases each). This CDR3 comprises 22 residues. The germline V and J ends were trimmed by 4 bases and 0 bases, with 28 bases remaining between them. The germline CDR1 and CDR2 sequences are LNHDA and SQIVND (reference sequence). CDR3 sequence (DNA): TGTGCCAGTAGTACCCATGGATGGACCATCGGGGCCGGACTCTCTGGGGCCAACGTCCTGACTTTC. It encodes CASSTHGWTIGAGLSGANVLTF.

The chain is built from TRBV4-2 and TRBJ2-7; D not certain. The germline CDR1 and CDR2 sequences are LGHNA and YNFKEQ. This CDR3 has 15 amino acids. V was cut by 0 bases and J by 3 bases, with 12 bases left in between. The CDR3 is CASSQDTHRDYEQYF. In nucleotides, the CDR3 is TGTGCCAGCAGCCAAGATACTCACCGCGACTACGAGCAGTACTTC.

The CDR3 loop reads CASRPAGGSYGYTF. The CDR3 DNA reads as TGTGCCAGCAGGCCGGCAGGGGGTTCCTATGGCTACACCTTC. The chain links TRBV11-3 to TRBJ1-2; 7 nucleotides agree with TRBD1. Losses at the gene ends were 6 bases for V and 4 bases for J; bases not matched to a gene: 8. The germline gives CDR1 SGHNT, CDR2 YENEEA. The CDR3 is made up of 14 amino acids.

This chain uses TRBV19 with TRBJ1-1; 7 positions agree with TRBD1. The CDR3 has 15 residues. Germline loops: CDR1 LNHDA, CDR2 SQIVND (reference sequence). V trimming: 5 bases; J trimming: 4 bases; junction bases outside the gene matches: 10. CDR3 in DNA: TGTGCCAGTAGTCCAACCCCAGCAGGGGGCACTGAAGCTTTCTTT. Protein product: CASSPTPAGGTEAFF.

The chain has TRBV19 and TRBJ2-1; D gene uncertain. The CDR3 spans 16 residues. V lost 6 bases to trimming and J lost 1 base, with 16 bases between them. From germline, CDR1 is LNHDA and CDR2 SQIVND (reference sequence). CDR3 bases: TGTGCCAGTAGAATTACCATGGGCCAATCCTACAATGAGCAGTTCTTC. Encoded protein: CASRITMGQSYNEQFF.

The rearrangement uses TRBV5-6 and TRBJ1-2, with 7 bases lining up with TRBD1. The CDR3 has 14 amino acids. The J segment lost 5 bases and the V segment lost 0 bases, leaving 4 bases of the junction unmatched. Germline assignment: CDR1 SGHDT and CDR2 YYEEEE. DNA for the CDR3: TGTGCCAGCAGCTTGGGACAGGGCCAATATGGCTACACCTTC. This gives the protein CASSLGQGQYGYTF.

The V gene is TRBV4-1, the J gene TRBJ1-4; D possibly corresponds to TRBD1 (5 bases). The CDR3 runs 20 residues. Trimming shortened V by 4 bases and J by 5 bases, and 29 bases separated the two germline ends. Per the germline V gene, CDR1 is MGHRA and CDR2 is YSYEKL. The CDR3 loop reads CASSPVAGRRVNLMNEKLFF. The CDR3, as DNA: TGCGCCAGCAGCCCAGTTGCAGGGAGAAGGGTTAATCTGATGAATGAAAAACTGTTTTTT.

This clone showed up just once. CDR3 loop: CASSLGQADSPLHF. In nucleotides, the CDR3 is TGCGCCAGCAGCTTGGGGCAGGCGGATTCACCCCTCCACTTT. V and J are TRBV5-1 and TRBJ1-6; unclear D gene. Germline V gene data show CDR1 as SGHRS and CDR2 as YFSETQ. The CDR3 runs 14 residues. Between the trimmed V and J ends, which lost 0 bases and 8 bases, there was a span of 9 bases.

This clone was recorded only once. The chain combines TRBV18 with TRBJ2-3, with 11 bases fitting TRBD2. Germline CDR1 KGHSH, CDR2 LQKENI. The CDR3 consists of 16 residues. Losses at the gene ends were 3 bases for V and 3 bases for J; bases not matched to a gene: 5. The CDR3 nucleotides read TGTGCCAGCTCACCCAGTAGCGGGAGGGCGACAGATACGCAGTATTTT. Encoded protein: CASSPSSGRATDTQYF.

V usage is TRBV5-6 and J usage is TRBJ1-3; D is unclear. Trimming shortened V by 2 bases and J by 2 bases, and 11 bases separated the two germline ends. Germline-derived CDR1 and CDR2 are SGHDT and YYEEEE. CDR3 length: 15 amino acids. The CDR3 spells CASSLPGSPGNTIYF. CDR3 DNA: TGTGCCAGCAGCTTACCCGGGAGTCCTGGAAACACCATATATTTT.

The chain combines TRBV24-1 with TRBJ2-3; tentative D call: TRBD1 (5 bases). Germline CDR1 reads KGHDR; CDR2 reads SFDVKD. With 4 bases removed from V and 4 bases from J, the gap between germline ends came to 11 bases. This CDR3 has 14 amino acids. This CDR3 reads CATSDPRQPDTQYF. CDR3 DNA sequence: TGTGCCACCAGTGACCCTCGACAGCCAGATACGCAGTATTTT.

The chain uses TRBV18 and TRBJ2-1; no definite D call. V was shortened by 3 bases and J by 5 bases, with 8 bases between the two germline ends. The germline V gene has CDR1 KGHSH and CDR2 LQKENI. The length of the CDR3 is 13 residues. CDR3 residues: CASSPDLNNEQFF. CDR3 nucleotide sequence: TGTGCCAGCTCACCGGACCTGAACAATGAGCAGTTCTTC.

The chain combines TRBV20-1 with TRBJ1-6, with a possible D match to TRBD1 (5 bases). Germline values: CDR1 DFQATT, CDR2 SNEGSKA (reference sequence). V lost 7 bases, J lost 9 bases, and 7 bases lay in between. This CDR3 is 10 amino acids long. For the CDR3, the DNA is TGCAGTGGGGGGGGTTCACCCCTCCACTTT. Amino acids: CSGGGSPLHF.